This TCR beta chain originates from a study of blood T cell repertoires in COVID-19. Original data processing: Counts of nucleated cells, estimated from reference gene primer amplification, were obtained. Method: immunoSEQ multiplex PCR; TCRdb's copy keeps in-frame clones and lacks some. D and trimming come from the DNA, and the V and J calls and clone size come from that table. Altogether roughly 120,000 clones are present, approximately 81% being singletons, with the ten largest covering approximately 4%. Sequenced sample: peripheral blood. The sequence was collected from a woman of 80 years or more with acute or convalescent COVID-19.

CDR3 sequence: CASSTLAVASYNEQFF. DNA of the CDR3: TGTGCCAGTAGTACCCTCGCAGTAGCGTCCTACAATGAGCAGTTCTTC. The genes are TRBV19 and TRBJ2-1; the D gene is possibly TRBD2 (5 bases). This CDR3 is built from 16 residues. The V and J ends lost 4 bases and 1 base respectively, with 14 bases between them. Germline CDR1 and CDR2: LNHDA and SQIVND (reference sequence). Full variable domain (rest looked up from reference TRBV19 and TRBJ2-1): DGGITQSPKYLFRKEGQNVTLSCEQNLNHDAMYWYRQDPGQGLRLIYYSQIVNDFQKGDIAEGYSVSREKKESFPLTVTSAQKNPTAFYLCASSTLAVASYNEQFFGPGTRLTVL.